A single sample gave rise to the 27 T cell receptor beta chains below, sequenced in a study of identical twins. Using its own MiXCR run on the 5' RACE reads, TCRdb lists one record per CDR3 protein. Here the sample spans some 500,000 distinct CDR3 sequences, 13% to 15% being singletons. In addition, the sample was reused for a study of yellow fever vaccine responses in identical twins.

The sequencing sample was made of CD4+ T cells sorted from blood. The receptors stem from a woman younger than 35 in good health.

The chain links TRBV19 to TRBJ2-5; D possibly uses TRBD1 or TRBD2 (5 bases each). V dropped 6 bases and J dropped 5 bases, with 16 bases sitting between them. Germline V CDR1 and CDR2: LNHDA, SQIVND (reference sequence). The CDR3 consists of 14 residues. CDR3 sequence (DNA): TGTGCCAGTAGCCCGCGTTGGGGGTTGGAGACCCAGTACTTC. It is translated as CASSPRWGLETQYF.

This chain joins TRBV19 and TRBJ2-1, with D possibly being TRBD2 (6 bases). The CDR3 is made up of 16 amino acids. V was cut by 3 bases and J by 0 bases, with 12 bases left in between. Germline loops: CDR1 LNHDA, CDR2 SQIVND (reference sequence). In nucleotides, the CDR3 is TGTGCCAGTAGTATGGGGCTAGCGATCTCCTACAATGAGCAGTTCTTC. Translation gives CASSMGLAISYNEQFF.

This clonotype occurred a few times. The DNA is omitted, as the CDR3 cannot be located on it reliably, and the CDR3 follows TCRdb's listing. CDR3 in amino acids: CSALVGGGYGCTF. The chain recombines TRBV20-1 with TRBJ1-2; TRBD1 is the table's D call and was not checked against the DNA. With termini counted, the CDR3 has 13 amino acids. CDR1 DFQATT and CDR2 SNEGSKA come from the germline V gene (reference sequence).

V is TRBV30 and J is TRBJ2-3; possible D gene TRBD2, 5 bases. CDR3 length equals 13 residues. Germline-derived CDR1 and CDR2 are GTSNPN and SVGIG (reference sequence). Trimming removed 8 bases at V and 8 bases at J, with 20 bases between. The CDR3 is CAGSDGLSGTQYF. CDR3 nucleotides: TGTGCCGGATCGGACGGACTTTCCGGTACGCAGTATTTT.

The CDR3 sequence: CSGDRSGGAYNEQFF. The CDR3 region has the DNA TGCAGCGGCGATAGAAGCGGGGGGGCCTACAATGAGCAGTTCTTC. This chain joins TRBV29-1 and TRBJ2-1; 10 bases map to TRBD2. Germline lookup yields CDR1 SQVTM and CDR2 ANQGSEA. V dropped 7 bases and J dropped 2; count of bases not matched to a gene: 8. The CDR3 totals 15 residues.

This clonotype was counted a few times. This chain connects TRBV7-8 to TRBJ1-4; no firm D call. Looked up from germline, CDR1 is SGHVS and CDR2 is FQNEAQ. V gave up 5 bases and J gave up 0 bases, with 13 bases separating them. This CDR3 has 16 residues. The CDR3 region has the DNA TGTGCCAGCAGCCCAAGGCGAATTTCAACTAATGAAAAACTGTTTTTT. Translated, it gives CASSPRRISTNEKLFF.

This clonotype appeared a few times. This rearrangement joins TRBV29-1 to TRBJ1-2, with 10 positions matching TRBD1. Germline CDR1 reads SQVTM; CDR2 reads ANQGSEA. This CDR3 has 13 residues. Unmatched junction bases numbered 5, after V lost 7 bases and J lost 3 bases. CDR3 in DNA: TGCAGCGCGCGGGACAGGGGTTACTATGGCTACACCTTC. Its translation: CSARDRGYYGYTF.

This clonotype was seen a few times. V is TRBV20-1 and J is TRBJ2-1; 10 bases agree with TRBD2. The CDR3 is 15 residues long. Germline-derived CDR1 and CDR2 are DFQATT and SNEGSKA (reference sequence). V lost 6 bases to trimming and J lost 3 bases; unmatched junction nucleotides: 8. CDR3 loop: CSAWRGLAVYNEQFF. The DNA of the CDR3 is TGCAGTGCGTGGCGAGGACTAGCGGTCTACAATGAGCAGTTCTTC.

The gene calls are TRBV3-1 and TRBJ2-3, with a tentative D call TRBD2 (6 bases). Trimming left V 2 bases short and J 4 bases short, with 16 bases between. Germline assignment: CDR1 LGHDT and CDR2 YNNKEL (reference sequence). The CDR3 spans 16 residues. CDR3 bases: TGTGCCAGCAGCCAATCGGGGCGGGGAGTCGCAGATACGCAGTATTTT. Its translation is CASSQSGRGVADTQYF.

This clonotype was recorded a few times. The J gene is TRBJ2-5, the V gene TRBV12-3 or TRBV12-4; TRBD2 aligns across 7 bases. This CDR3 comprises 16 residues. V dropped 5 bases and J dropped 2; count of bases not matched to a gene: 11. The CDR3 here is CASSINRAAGQETQYF. In DNA, the CDR3 is TGTGCCAGCAGTATAAACCGGGCAGCGGGGCAAGAGACCCAGTACTTC.

A few counts support this clonotype. This chain uses TRBV5-1 with TRBJ2-6; the D gene is possibly TRBD2 (6 bases). CDR1 SGHRS and CDR2 YFSETQ come from the germline V gene. The V end was cut by 0 bases, the J end by 0 bases, with 16 bases between. The CDR3 is 19 residues long. In DNA, the CDR3 is TGCGCCAGCAGCTTGGCCCCGGGACTGACATTCTCTGGGGCCAACGTCCTGACTTTC. It codes for CASSLAPGLTFSGANVLTF. Drawing the rest from reference TRBV5-1 and TRBJ2-6, the complete variable domain is KAGVTQTPRYLIKTRGQQVTLSCSPISGHRSVSWYQQTPGQGLQFLFEYFSETQRNKGNFPGRFSGRQFSNSRSEMNVSTLELGDSALYLCASSLAPGLTFSGANVLTFGAGSRLTVL.

The genes are TRBV10-3 and TRBJ1-1; D perhaps matches TRBD1 (5 bases). Germline V gene lookup returns CDR1 ENHRY and CDR2 SYGVKD. The V end lost 7 bases, the J end lost 0 bases, and 9 bases lay between the germline ends. This CDR3 region has 13 residues. In DNA, the CDR3 is TGTGCCATCAATCAGGGATTGAACACTGAAGCTTTCTTT. Translating gives CAINQGLNTEAFF.

The chain employs TRBV28 and TRBJ2-2; 7 bases line up with TRBD1. Losses at the gene ends were 1 base for V and 12 bases for J; bases not matched to a gene: 2. Germline V gives CDR1 MDHEN, CDR2 SYDVKM. The length of the CDR3 is 12 residues. In DNA, the CDR3 is TGTGCCAGCAGTTTATTACAGGGGAAGCTGTTTTTT. Protein: CASSLLQGKLFF. The full variable domain, its missing parts supplied by reference TRBV28 and TRBJ2-2, is DVKVTQSSRYLVKRTGEKVFLECVQDMDHENMFWYRQDPGLGLRLIYFSYDVKMKEKGDIPEGYSVSREKKERFSLILESASTNQTSMYLCASSLLQGKLFFGEGSRLTVL.

The CDR3 DNA follows: TGCAGTGCTTCAGCGGGAGAGAAAAACATTCAGTACTTC. Translating it yields CSASAGEKNIQYF. The rearrangement links TRBV20-1 to TRBJ2-4, with TRBD2 matching 8 bases. Germline V gene sequence: CDR1 DFQATT, CDR2 SNEGSKA (reference sequence). CDR3 length: 13 residues. The V and J ends lost 5 bases and 4 bases, in that order; junction bases with no gene match: 4.

V gene TRBV7-2 combines with J gene TRBJ2-1; D gene unclear. V dropped 3 bases and J dropped 3 bases, with 9 bases sitting between them. CDR1 and CDR2 from the germline V gene are SGHTA and FQGNSA. This CDR3 has 14 residues. The CDR3 loop reads CASSFQVDYNEQFF. The CDR3 nucleotides read TGTGCCAGCAGCTTCCAGGTCGACTACAATGAGCAGTTCTTC.

V usage is TRBV14 and J usage is TRBJ1-2; D is perhaps TRBD1 (5 bases). CDR1 and CDR2 (germline): SGHDN, FVKESK. CDR3 size: 16 residues. V lost 4 bases, J lost 4 bases, and 19 bases lay in between. The CDR3 region has the DNA TGTGCCAGCAGCCGCTTTTCTCAGGGCCTGGTCTATGGCTACACCTTC. This gives the protein CASSRFSQGLVYGYTF.

This clonotype was counted between two and nine times. The chain joins TRBV10-3 to TRBJ2-3; tentative D call: TRBD1 (6 bases). V lost 6 bases and J lost 0, with 10 bases in between. The CDR3 spans 14 residues. Looked up from germline, CDR1 is ENHRY and CDR2 is SYGVKD. The CDR3: CAIRGQGSTDTQYF. In DNA, the CDR3 is TGTGCCATCAGAGGGCAGGGGAGCACAGATACGCAGTATTTT.

There are a few counts of this clonotype. The rearrangement joins TRBV5-1 to TRBJ2-7; TRBD1 is a possible D gene (9 bases). V was clipped by 4 bases and J by 3 bases, with 17 bases between them. Germline V gene lookup returns CDR1 SGHRS and CDR2 YFSETQ. CDR3 length equals 15 residues. CDR3 sequence reads: CASSIAGQGLYEQYF. The CDR3, as DNA: TGCGCCAGCAGCATAGCGGGACAGGGTCTCTACGAGCAGTACTTC.

The gene calls are TRBV5-1 and TRBJ2-7; 10 positions match TRBD1. V lost 6 bases and J lost 5; bases outside the gene matches: 5. Germline V lookup: CDR1 SGHRS, CDR2 YFSETQ. This CDR3 contains 13 residues. The CDR3 region has the DNA TGCGCCAGCAACCGGGACAGGGGTCACGAGCAGTACTTC. Its translation: CASNRDRGHEQYF.

The chain recombines TRBV7-9 with TRBJ1-1; D gene unclear. Trimming took 1 base from V and 1 from J, leaving 7 bases between them. Germline loops: CDR1 SEHNR, CDR2 FQNEAQ (reference sequence). The CDR3 loop spans 14 amino acids. CDR3 DNA: TGTGCCAGCAGCTTAGGTTCTACGAACACTGAAGCTTTCTTT. Protein: CASSLGSTNTEAFF.

The sample holds many counts of this clonotype. V usage is TRBV10-3 and J usage is TRBJ2-3; 9 bases are shared with TRBD1. The CDR3 loop spans 17 amino acids. V trimming: 6 bases; J trimming: 4 bases; junction bases outside the gene matches: 14. Germline CDR1 and CDR2: ENHRY and SYGVKD. This chain's CDR3 is CAISVNTGTGRADTQYF. As DNA, the CDR3 is TGTGCCATCAGCGTCAACACCGGGACAGGGAGGGCAGATACGCAGTATTTT.

The genes are TRBV28 and TRBJ2-7; D gene unclear. The CDR3 has 15 amino acids. With 2 bases removed from V and 0 bases from J, the gap between germline ends came to 11 bases. Germline CDR1 and CDR2: MDHEN and SYDVKM. DNA for the CDR3: TGTGCCAGCAGTTTAGCCCGCGCGCCCTCCTACGAGCAGTACTTC. It translates to CASSLARAPSYEQYF.

This clonotype was seen more than once but under ten times. V gene TRBV6-1 combines with J gene TRBJ2-5; D unclear. The CDR3 has 13 residues. Trimming stripped 5 bases from V and 1 base from J, with 8 bases between. Germline V CDR1 and CDR2: MNHNS, SASEGT. The CDR3 DNA is TGTGCCAGCAGTAAACACCTCCAAGAGACCCAGTACTTC. It encodes CASSKHLQETQYF.

This clonotype was observed many times. The V call is TRBV12-3 or TRBV12-4, the J call TRBJ2-1; the match to TRBD2 covers 11 bases. This CDR3 region has 14 residues. Trimming cost V 5 bases and J 9 bases; bases outside gene matches: 6. CDR3 loop: CASSASGRYIEQFF. In DNA, the CDR3 is TGTGCCAGCAGTGCTAGCGGGAGGTATATTGAGCAGTTCTTC.

This clonotype was counted at least ten times. V usage is TRBV7-9 and J usage is TRBJ2-7, with 8 nucleotides matching TRBD2. The germline gives CDR1 SEHNR, CDR2 FQNEAQ (reference sequence). The V and J ends lost 6 bases and 3 bases, in that order; junction bases with no gene match: 4. CDR3 size: 13 residues. The CDR3 DNA sequence: TGTGCCAGCAGATCCGGGACTAGCTACGAGCAGTACTTC. Translation: CASRSGTSYEQYF.

This clonotype was seen more than once but under ten times. The rearrangement links TRBV7-9 to TRBJ2-2, with a tentative D call TRBD1 (5 bases). Trimming took off 7 bases at V and 3 bases at J, with 15 bases between the two ends. This CDR3 contains 15 residues. Germline V gene lookup returns CDR1 SEHNR and CDR2 FQNEAQ (reference sequence). Written as DNA, the CDR3 is TGTGCCAGCACCCCCGGCAGGGCGGACACCGGGGAGCTGTTTTTT. This encodes CASTPGRADTGELFF.

V usage is TRBV9 and J usage is TRBJ2-2; TRBD2 matches 12 bases. The CDR3 is 18 residues long. Germline CDR1 reads SGDLS; CDR2 reads YYNGEE. Trimming at V came to 4 bases and at J to 7 bases, leaving 14 bases not matched to a gene. The CDR3: CASSLSPLAGGPGGELFF. CDR3 coding DNA: TGTGCCAGCAGCTTAAGTCCCCTAGCGGGGGGGCCTGGCGGGGAGCTGTTTTTT. The whole variable domain, filled in from reference TRBV9 and TRBJ2-2, reads DSGVTQTPKHLITATGQRVTLRCSPRSGDLSVYWYQQSLDQGLQFLIQYYNGEERAKGNILERFSAQQFPDLHSELNLSSLELGDSALYFCASSLSPLAGGPGGELFFGEGSRLTVL.